This TCR beta chain originates from a study of cytomegalovirus exposure and HLA in healthy donors. General observations from the study: Evidence from a later analysis indicated that most CMV-associated TCR beta chains looked HLA-restricted. TCR beta V- and J-gene trimming, according to a later analysis, was linked to a missense DCLRE1C variant.

As for this clone: Its specificity is unknown.

It was healthy bone marrow donors who served as donors. The primer mix had 60 Vbeta and 13 Jbeta primers. TCRdb's copy holds only in-frame clones and misses some; the assay was immunoSEQ multiplex PCR. The sample is made up of approximately 140,000 clones, and the top ten hold under 3.5% of it. The source is a man in his forties in good health and CMV-seronegative. The sample comprised PBMCs.

The CDR3: CASTRSGTGELFF. CDR3 DNA sequence: TGTGCCAGCACCAGATCAGGCACCGGGGAGCTGTTTTTT. This chain connects TRBV7-2 to TRBJ2-2; D is undetermined. Germline V gene sequence: CDR1 SGHTA, CDR2 FQGNSA. There are 13 residues in the CDR3. V lost 7 bases, J lost 4 bases, and 10 bases lay in between.